A selection of T cell receptor beta chains follows, all from one sample in a study of PD-1 blockade in mismatch repair-deficient tumors. Assay: immunoSEQ multiplex PCR; the TCRdb copy retains only in-frame clones and omits some. The sample has roughly 15,000 clones; about 80% are singletons. The sequencing used PBMCs, collected 4 weeks after starting pembrolizumab. The origin of the receptors is an adult with mismatch repair-deficient cancer. Both conserved end residues are part of each CDR3. D genes are given only for firm matches. For some rows the clone size is stated as once, few or many, or as a class when expanded; others skip it.

>NA|NA|TRBJ2-2|TRBV18
CASSPYISTGRRAGELFF
TGTGCCAGCTCACCTTATATCTCGACAGGGAGGAGAGCCGGGGAGCTGTTTTTT
>TRBD2|NA|TRBJ2-5|TRBV28
CASSPTRTSGSVETQYF
TGTGCCAGCAGTCCGACCAGGACTAGCGGGAGTGTAGAGACCCAGTACTTC
>TRBD1|NA|TRBJ1-5|TRBV6-5
CASRPTGGDQPQHF
TGTGCCAGCAGGCCAACAGGGGGCGATCAGCCCCAGCATTTT
>TRBD1|once|TRBJ1-2|TRBV6-5
CASSYSGQTDGYTF
TGTGCCAGCAGTTACTCGGGACAGACGGATGGCTACACCTTC
>TRBD2|NA|TRBJ2-7|TRBV5-1
CASSLGSGRYFEQYF
TGCGCCAGCAGCTTGGGGAGCGGGAGATATTTCGAGCAGTACTTC
>TRBD2|NA|TRBJ2-1|TRBV7-9
CASSLRLAGVNEQFF
TGTGCCAGCAGCTTACGGCTAGCGGGGGTCAATGAGCAGTTCTTC
>TRBD2|once|TRBJ2-3|TRBV11-2
CASSLYGLGTDTQYF
TGTGCCAGCAGCTTATACGGACTAGGCACAGATACGCAGTATTTT
>TRBD1|NA|TRBJ2-1|TRBV7-3
CASSQNARGRGGEQFF
TGTGCCAGCAGCCAGAACGCCAGGGGGCGCGGAGGTGAGCAGTTCTTC
>TRBD1|NA|TRBJ1-2|TRBV10-1
CASSPDRAFSGYTF
TGCGCCAGCAGTCCGGACAGGGCCTTCTCGGGCTACACCTTC
>NA|NA|TRBJ1-3|TRBV5-1
CASSLDSSGNTIYF
TGCGCCAGCAGCTTGGACAGCTCTGGAAACACCATATATTTT
>TRBD2|NA|TRBJ2-7|TRBV19
CASSTSVAGPYAEQYF
TGTGCCAGTAGTACGTCGGTAGCGGGACCCTACGCGGAGCAGTACTTC
>TRBD1|NA|TRBJ1-3|TRBV19
CASSITGTGPGNTIYF
TGTGCCAGTAGTATTACCGGGACAGGGCCTGGAAACACCATATATTTT
>TRBD1|NA|TRBJ2-1|TRBV7-7
CASSSDRGDEQFF
TGTGCCAGCAGCTCGGACAGGGGGGATGAGCAGTTCTTC
>NA|once|TRBJ1-1|TRBV6-1
CASSEFTEAFF
TGTGCCAGCAGTGAATTTACAGAAGCTTTCTTT
>TRBD1|NA|TRBJ2-1|TRBV2
CASSEQGAGGDEQFF
TGTGCCAGCAGTGAACAGGGGGCAGGGGGCGATGAGCAGTTCTTC
>NA|NA|TRBJ2-1|TRBV11-2
CASSTQTGASQFF
TGTGCCAGCAGCACCCAGACAGGCGCCTCGCAGTTCTTC
>TRBD1|NA|TRBJ1-2|TRBV10-3
CAISRSGQGDYGYTF
TGTGCCATCAGTAGGTCGGGACAGGGGGACTATGGCTACACCTTC
>TRBD2|NA|TRBJ2-1|TRBV5-4
CASSDAGLVVGGEQFF
TGTGCCAGCAGCGACGCCGGACTAGTGGTCGGCGGTGAGCAGTTCTTC
>NA|NA|TRBJ2-2|TRBV5-6
CASSLAGRYYTGELFF
TGTGCCAGCAGTCTCGCGGGGCGGTATTACACCGGGGAGCTGTTTTTT
>NA|NA|TRBJ1-4|TRBV28
CASSFGGARGNEKLFF
TGTGCCAGCAGTTTCGGGGGGGCGCGGGGTAATGAAAAACTGTTTTTT
>TRBD2|NA|TRBJ2-5|TRBV7-8
CASSLAQRYSGRGRKETQYF
TGTGCCAGCAGCTTAGCTCAACGCTATAGCGGGAGGGGCAGAAAAGAGACCCAGTACTTC
>NA|NA|TRBJ1-6|TRBV2
CASSFQTSAYNSPLHF
TGTGCCAGCAGTTTCCAAACGAGCGCCTATAATTCACCCCTCCACTTT
>NA|NA|TRBJ1-3|TRBV4-1
CASSQSPNGVSGNTIYF
TGCGCCAGCAGCCAGAGCCCCAACGGGGTGTCTGGAAACACCATATATTTT
>TRBD1|NA|TRBJ1-4|TRBV18
CASHGGTVNEKLFF
TGTGCCAGTCATGGCGGGACAGTTAATGAAAAACTGTTTTTT
>TRBD1|NA|TRBJ1-1|TRBV7-9
CASSFRTGYMNTEAFF
TGTGCCAGCAGCTTTCGGACAGGCTACATGAACACTGAAGCTTTCTTT
>NA|NA|TRBJ1-2|TRBV7-2
CASHWGDGYGYTF
TGTGCCAGTCACTGGGGGGACGGCTATGGCTACACCTTC
>NA|NA|TRBJ2-1|TRBV5-1
CASSLTGYNEQFF
TGCGCCAGCAGCTTGACAGGGTACAATGAGCAGTTCTTC
>TRBD1|NA|TRBJ2-4|TRBV6-1
CASSELQGTKNIQYF
TGTGCCAGCAGTGAGTTACAGGGGACCAAAAACATTCAGTACTTC
>TRBD2|NA|TRBJ2-1|TRBV7-3
CASSSGLAGGSSYNEQFF
TGTGCCAGCAGCTCAGGACTAGCGGGAGGGAGCTCCTACAATGAGCAGTTCTTC
>TRBD1|NA|TRBJ1-2|TRBV28
CASSSGGRGYTF
TGTGCCAGCAGTTCAGGGGGTAGGGGCTACACCTTC
>NA|few|TRBJ2-7|TRBV13
CASSLLSSYEQYF
TGTGCCAGCAGCTTACTAAGTTCCTACGAGCAGTACTTC
>TRBD2|NA|TRBJ2-5|TRBV27
CASSWGTSGSLEETQYF
TGTGCCAGCAGTTGGGGGACTAGCGGGAGCTTGGAAGAGACCCAGTACTTC
>NA|NA|TRBJ2-1|TRBV10-3
CAISESQGKSEQFF
TGTGCCATCAGTGAGTCTCAGGGGAAGAGTGAGCAGTTCTTC
>TRBD2|NA|TRBJ2-2|TRBV11-2
CASSLGLAGGRTGELFF
TGTGCCAGCAGCTTAGGACTAGCGGGAGGGCGGACCGGGGAGCTGTTTTTT
>NA|NA|TRBJ2-7|TRBV15
CATSRDRSYEQYF
TGTGCCACCAGCAGAGATAGGAGCTACGAGCAGTACTTC
>NA|NA|TRBJ2-2|TRBV18
CASSPPYLNTGELFF
TGTGCCAGCTCACCGCCCTATTTGAACACCGGGGAGCTGTTTTTT
>NA|NA|TRBJ1-6|TRBV2
CASSRRDIGSPLHF
TGTGCCAGCAGTCGAAGGGACATTGGTTCACCCCTCCACTTT